These T cell receptor beta chains were read from a single sample in a study of PD-1 blockade in classical Hodgkin lymphoma. Repertoires were generated with immunoSEQ multiplex PCR, while TCRdb's copy carries only in-frame clones and drops some. The table shows about 22,000 clones, with about three quarters occurring only once. The source material was peripheral blood mononuclear cells (PBMCs), sampled before the second cycle of nivolumab. These receptors were taken from a human donor with classical Hodgkin lymphoma. The CDR3 runs from the conserved cysteine through the conserved F or W. Fields, in order: clone size, J gene, V gene, D gene, CDR3 DNA, CDR3 protein. The D gene is left open where the match is weak. Where a row states a size, it is once, few, many or the class of an expanded clone; other rows omit it.

clone_size: -
j_call: TRBJ1-3
v_call: TRBV7-9
d_call: -
cdr3_nt: TGTGCCAGCAGCTTAGCTATCAGCTCTGGAAACACCATATATTTT
cdr3_aa: CASSLAISSGNTIYF

clone_size: -
j_call: TRBJ2-1
v_call: TRBV19
d_call: -
cdr3_nt: TGTGCCAGTAGTATCGGTAGGGAAGAGCAGTTCTTC
cdr3_aa: CASSIGREEQFF

clone_size: -
j_call: TRBJ2-1
v_call: TRBV7-9
d_call: TRBD2
cdr3_nt: TGTGCCAGCAGCTACAGACTAGCGGTCTACAATGAGCAGTTCTTC
cdr3_aa: CASSYRLAVYNEQFF

clone_size: -
j_call: TRBJ1-1
v_call: TRBV6-5
d_call: -
cdr3_nt: TGTGCCAGCTCTCGGGGAGTATTCACTGAAGCTTTCTTT
cdr3_aa: CASSRGVFTEAFF

clone_size: -
j_call: TRBJ2-7
v_call: TRBV21-1
d_call: -
cdr3_nt: TGTGCCAGCAGCAAAAGTTTGCCGGGAGGGTACGAGCAGTACTTC
cdr3_aa: CASSKSLPGGYEQYF

clone_size: once
j_call: TRBJ2-2
v_call: TRBV28
d_call: TRBD1
cdr3_nt: TGTGCCAGCAGTCGGGGGACAGGGTTTTACACCGGGGAGCTGTTTTTT
cdr3_aa: CASSRGTGFYTGELFF

clone_size: -
j_call: TRBJ1-1
v_call: TRBV6-5
d_call: TRBD1
cdr3_nt: TGTGCCAGCAGCCCCACGCGACAGGGGAACACTGAAGCTTTCTTT
cdr3_aa: CASSPTRQGNTEAFF

clone_size: -
j_call: TRBJ1-1
v_call: TRBV6-5
d_call: -
cdr3_nt: TGTGCCAGCAGTTTAGCCAGAACGAACACTGAAGCTTTCTTT
cdr3_aa: CASSLARTNTEAFF

clone_size: -
j_call: TRBJ2-3
v_call: TRBV18
d_call: -
cdr3_nt: TGTGCCAGCTCACTTCCCGGTGCAATGGGAGATACGCAGTATTTT
cdr3_aa: CASSLPGAMGDTQYF

clone_size: -
j_call: TRBJ1-2
v_call: TRBV6-5
d_call: TRBD1
cdr3_nt: TGTGCCAGCAGGGGACAGGGAATCTATGGCTACACCTTC
cdr3_aa: CASRGQGIYGYTF

clone_size: -
j_call: TRBJ2-1
v_call: TRBV9
d_call: -
cdr3_nt: TGTGCCAGCAGCGTAGGGGATTACAATGAGCAGTTCTTC
cdr3_aa: CASSVGDYNEQFF

clone_size: -
j_call: TRBJ2-3
v_call: TRBV5-4
d_call: -
cdr3_nt: TGTGCCAGCAGCTTGTCCGGGCCAGCGAAACCCACAGATACGCAGTATTTT
cdr3_aa: CASSLSGPAKPTDTQYF

clone_size: -
j_call: TRBJ1-5
v_call: TRBV7-9
d_call: -
cdr3_nt: TGTGCCAGCAGCTTAGGTCCTCAGCCCCAGCATTTT
cdr3_aa: CASSLGPQPQHF

clone_size: -
j_call: TRBJ2-1
v_call: TRBV10-1
d_call: -
cdr3_nt: TGCGCCAGCAGCTCTCTTGACCCGGACAATGAGCAGTTCTTC
cdr3_aa: CASSSLDPDNEQFF

clone_size: -
j_call: TRBJ2-5
v_call: TRBV4-1
d_call: -
cdr3_nt: TGCGCCAGCAGCCAAGTGGGTCGGAGCCGCGGAAGGGAGACCCAGTACTTC
cdr3_aa: CASSQVGRSRGRETQYF

clone_size: -
j_call: TRBJ1-2
v_call: TRBV9
d_call: TRBD1
cdr3_nt: TGTGCCAGCTCGGCGTCCGGGACAGGTGCTGATGGCTACACCTTC
cdr3_aa: CASSASGTGADGYTF